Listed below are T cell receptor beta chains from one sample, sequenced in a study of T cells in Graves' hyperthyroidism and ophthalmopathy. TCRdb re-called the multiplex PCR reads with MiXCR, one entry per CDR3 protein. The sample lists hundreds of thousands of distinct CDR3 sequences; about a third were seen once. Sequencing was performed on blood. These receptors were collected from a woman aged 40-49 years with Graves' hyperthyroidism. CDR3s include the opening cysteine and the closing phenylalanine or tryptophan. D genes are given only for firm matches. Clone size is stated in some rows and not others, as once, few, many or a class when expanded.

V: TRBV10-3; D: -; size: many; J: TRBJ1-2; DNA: TGTGCCATCAGTTCCTCTAGTCCCTCTAACTATGGCTACACCTTC; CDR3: CAISSSSPSNYGYTF
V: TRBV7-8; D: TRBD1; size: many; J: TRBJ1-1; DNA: TGTGCCAGCAGCTTCCAGGGGGTTACTGAAGCTTTCTTT; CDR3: CASSFQGVTEAFF
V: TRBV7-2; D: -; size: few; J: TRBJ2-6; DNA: TGTGCCAGCAGTTTACGGCAGGCGTTCACTGGGGCCAACGTCCTGACTTTC; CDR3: CASSLRQAFTGANVLTF
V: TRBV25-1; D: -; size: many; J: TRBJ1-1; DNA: TGTGCCAGCAGCCAAACGGGGCTGACTGAAGCTTTCTTT; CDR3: CASSQTGLTEAFF
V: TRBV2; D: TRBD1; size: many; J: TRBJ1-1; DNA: TGTGCCAGCGGTGGACAGGGATTGAACACTGAAGCTTTCTTT; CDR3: CASGGQGLNTEAFF
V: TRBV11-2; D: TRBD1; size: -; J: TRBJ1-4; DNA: TGTGCCAGCAGCCCCGGGACAGATTCCCCTGGGGAAAAACTGTTTTTT; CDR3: CASSPGTDSPGEKLFF
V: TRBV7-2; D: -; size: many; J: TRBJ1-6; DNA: TGTGCCAGCAGCTTTGGGGATCCTTATTCACCCCTCCACTTT; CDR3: CASSFGDPYSPLHF
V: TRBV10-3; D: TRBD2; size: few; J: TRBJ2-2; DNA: TGTGCCAGCAGTTACTCGTCAGCGGGGCGAATGAACACCGGGGAGCTGTTTTTT; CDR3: CASSYSSAGRMNTGELFF
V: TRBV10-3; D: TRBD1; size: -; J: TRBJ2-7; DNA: TGTGCCATCAGTCCGGGACAGGGGAGGAGCGAGCAGTACTTC; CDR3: CAISPGQGRSEQYF
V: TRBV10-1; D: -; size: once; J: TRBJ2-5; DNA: TGCGCCAGCAATGCAGGCCAAGAGACCCAGTACTTC; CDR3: CASNAGQETQYF
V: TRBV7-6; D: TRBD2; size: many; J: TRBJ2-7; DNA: TGTGCCAGCAGCTTAGGGGGGTGGACTAGCGGAAGCTCCTACGAGCAGTACTTC; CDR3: CASSLGGWTSGSSYEQYF
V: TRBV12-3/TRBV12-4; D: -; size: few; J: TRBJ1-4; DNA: TGTGCCAGCAGCCAGCCCTCGAGGGGCGGGGAAAAACTGTTTTTT; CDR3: CASSQPSRGGEKLFF
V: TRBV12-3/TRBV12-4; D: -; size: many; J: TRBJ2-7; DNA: TGTGCCAGCAGTTTAGGGGGGCACTACGAGCAGTACTTC; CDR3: CASSLGGHYEQYF
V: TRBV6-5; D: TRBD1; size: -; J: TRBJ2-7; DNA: TGTGCCATCAGTTACTCGGCTTTGGGACAGGGGCTCCACGAGCAGTACTTC; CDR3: CAISYSALGQGLHEQYF
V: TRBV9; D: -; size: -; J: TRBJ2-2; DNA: TGTGCCAGCAGCGTAGGAGCGATGACGGACTACACCGGGGAGCTGTTTTTT; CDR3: CASSVGAMTDYTGELFF
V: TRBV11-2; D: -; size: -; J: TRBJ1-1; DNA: TGTGCCAGCAGCTTAGAATCGGAGAGCGCTGAAGCTTTCTTT; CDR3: CASSLESESAEAFF
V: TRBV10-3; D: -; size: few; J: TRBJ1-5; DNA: TGTGCCATCAGTGACACCGGGGTGGATCAGCCCCAGCATTTT; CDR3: CAISDTGVDQPQHF
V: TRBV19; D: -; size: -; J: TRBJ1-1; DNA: TGTGCTACAAGGAGGGAGAAGAACACTGAAGCTTTCTTT; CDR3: CATRREKNTEAFF
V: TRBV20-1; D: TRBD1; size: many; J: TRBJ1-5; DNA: TGCAGTGCTACGACAGGGATGGGGAATCAGCCCCAGCATTTT; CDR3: CSATTGMGNQPQHF
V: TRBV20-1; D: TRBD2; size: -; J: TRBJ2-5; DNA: TGCAGTGCCAAACCGGGACTAGCGGGGAAAGGGACCCAGTACTTC; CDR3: CSAKPGLAGKGTQYF
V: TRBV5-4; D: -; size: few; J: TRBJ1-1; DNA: TGTGCCAGCGCCCATCCGAACACTGAAGCTTTCTTT; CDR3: CASAHPNTEAFF
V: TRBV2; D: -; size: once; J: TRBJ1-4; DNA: TGTGCCAGCAGGGTGCGGGGGCAGAGTGGAAAACTGTTTTTT; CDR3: CASRVRGQSGKLFF
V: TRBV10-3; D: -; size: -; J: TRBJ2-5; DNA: TGTGCCACCACCTCGTCGGACGGGGAGACCCAGTACTTC; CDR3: CATTSSDGETQYF
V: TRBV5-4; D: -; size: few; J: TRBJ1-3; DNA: TGTGCCAGCAGCTTGGAATTCTCTGGAAACACCATATATTTT; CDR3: CASSLEFSGNTIYF
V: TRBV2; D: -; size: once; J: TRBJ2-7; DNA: TGTGCCAGCAGGGCCGAGGGTAATGAGCAGTACTTC; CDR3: CASRAEGNEQYF
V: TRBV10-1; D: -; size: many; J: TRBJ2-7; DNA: TGCGCCAGCAGTCCCCTGGGGGGGCTGGGGAGCCACGAGCAGTACTTC; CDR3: CASSPLGGLGSHEQYF
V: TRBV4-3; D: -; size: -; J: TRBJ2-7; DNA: TGCGCCAGCAGCCCCTGTCCCAGGGTGGAACTCTACGAGCAGTACTTC; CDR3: CASSPCPRVELYEQYF
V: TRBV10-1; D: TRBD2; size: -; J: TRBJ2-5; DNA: TGCGCCAGCAGTGAGTTGGGTCCAGCGGGGTTCCAAGAGACCCAGTACTTC; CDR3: CASSELGPAGFQETQYF
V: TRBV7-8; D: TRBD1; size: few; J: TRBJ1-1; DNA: TGTGCCAGCACTCAGGGGGGCTGGAACACTGAAGCTTTCTTT; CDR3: CASTQGGWNTEAFF
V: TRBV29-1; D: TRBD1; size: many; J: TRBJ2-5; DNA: TGCAGCGTTGATTGGGACAGGGGGGAGACCCAGTACTTC; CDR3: CSVDWDRGETQYF
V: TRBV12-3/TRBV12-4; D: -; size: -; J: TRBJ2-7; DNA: TGTGCCAGCAGGGGCCGTGACTCGTGGGCCTACGAGCAGTACTTC; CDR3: CASRGRDSWAYEQYF
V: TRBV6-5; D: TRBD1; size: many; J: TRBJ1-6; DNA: TGTGCCAGCAAGAACAGGGGGAACAGGTCACCCCTCCACTTT; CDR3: CASKNRGNRSPLHF
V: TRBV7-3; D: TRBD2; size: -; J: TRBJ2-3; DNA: TGTGCCAGCAGCCCGAGCGGGGGGGGAGATACGCAGTATTTT; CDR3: CASSPSGGGDTQYF
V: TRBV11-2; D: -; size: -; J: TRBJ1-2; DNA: TGTGCCAGCAGTTCCCGGACGGGCCTGAACGGCTACACCTTC; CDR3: CASSSRTGLNGYTF
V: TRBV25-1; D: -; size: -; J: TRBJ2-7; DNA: TGTGCCAGCTTACGTCTGGAGCAGTACTTC; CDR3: CASLRLEQYF
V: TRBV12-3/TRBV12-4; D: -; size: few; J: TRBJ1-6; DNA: TGTGCCAGCAGTTTATCGGGACGGGGTAATTCACCCCTCCACTTT; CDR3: CASSLSGRGNSPLHF
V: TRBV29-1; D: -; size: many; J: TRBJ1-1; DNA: TGCAGCGTTAGGGTAACTGAAGCTTTCTTT; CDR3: CSVRVTEAFF
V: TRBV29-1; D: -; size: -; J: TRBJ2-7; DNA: TGCAGCGCTGTAGCGGAACCCACCTACGAGCAGTACTTC; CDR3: CSAVAEPTYEQYF
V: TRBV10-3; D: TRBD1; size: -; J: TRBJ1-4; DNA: TGTGCCATCAGTTGGGACAGGGCAAACACTGAAAAACTGTTTTTT; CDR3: CAISWDRANTEKLFF
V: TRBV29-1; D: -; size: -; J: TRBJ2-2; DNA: TGCAGCGTTGACAGGGACACCGAGGAGCTGTTTTTT; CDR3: CSVDRDTEELFF
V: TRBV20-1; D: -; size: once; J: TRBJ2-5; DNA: TGCAGTGCTAGACAGACAGGGACCCAGTACTTC; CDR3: CSARQTGTQYF
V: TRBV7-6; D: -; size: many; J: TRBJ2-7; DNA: TGTGCCAGCAGTTCAACCGGGACGGCCTTGGAAGAGCAGTACTTC; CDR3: CASSSTGTALEEQYF
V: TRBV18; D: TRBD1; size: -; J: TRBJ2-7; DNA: TGTGCCAGCTCACCATTGACAGGGGGGTCCGAGCAGTACTTC; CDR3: CASSPLTGGSEQYF
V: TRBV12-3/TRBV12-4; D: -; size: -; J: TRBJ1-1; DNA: TGTGCCAGCAGTTGGCCCCAGGGGAGTGTGCAAGCTTTCTTT; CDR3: CASSWPQGSVQAFF
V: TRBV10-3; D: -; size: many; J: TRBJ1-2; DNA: TGTGCCATCAGTGAGGGAGGAGAGGCTAACTATGGCTACACCTTC; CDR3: CAISEGGEANYGYTF
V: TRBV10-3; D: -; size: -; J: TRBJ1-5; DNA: TGTGCCATCAGCGGCGTGGGGGAGACCCAGCATTTT; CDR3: CAISGVGETQHF
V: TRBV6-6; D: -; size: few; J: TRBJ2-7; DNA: TGTGCCAGCGGGACAAGCACGAATAGCCACGAGCAGTACTTC; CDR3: CASGTSTNSHEQYF
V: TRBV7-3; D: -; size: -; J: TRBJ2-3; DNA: TGTGTCAGCAGCCCGGACACAGATACGCAGTATTTT; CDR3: CVSSPDTDTQYF
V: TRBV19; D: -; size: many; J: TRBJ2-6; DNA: TGTGCCAGTGGAAATCCGTGGCAGGGGAATTCTGGGGCCAACGTCCTGACTTTC; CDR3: CASGNPWQGNSGANVLTF
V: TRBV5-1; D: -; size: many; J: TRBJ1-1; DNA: TGCGCCAGCAGCTCCACAGGTGGGGGAGGAGCTGAAGCTTTCTTT; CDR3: CASSSTGGGGAEAFF
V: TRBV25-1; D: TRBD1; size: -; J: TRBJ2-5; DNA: TGTGCCTTCGACTTCGGACAGGGGGCTCGAGAGACCCAGTACTTC; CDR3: CAFDFGQGARETQYF
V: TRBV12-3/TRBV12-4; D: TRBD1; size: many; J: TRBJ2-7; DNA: TGTGCCAGCAGCTTAGGGACAGGGGGCTACGAGCAGTACTTC; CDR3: CASSLGTGGYEQYF
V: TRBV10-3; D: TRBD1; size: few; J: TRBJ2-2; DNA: TGTGCCAGCAGTCGTAGGACAGGGCACACCGGGGAGCTGTTTTTT; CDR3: CASSRRTGHTGELFF
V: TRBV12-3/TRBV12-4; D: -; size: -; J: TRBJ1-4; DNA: TGTGCCAGCAGCAGGGGCAGGTTAATAAGGGAAAAACTGTTTTTT; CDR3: CASSRGRLIREKLFF
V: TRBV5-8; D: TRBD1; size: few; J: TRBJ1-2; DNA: TGTGCCAGCAGCAAGCGGACAGGGCTAAACTATGGCTACACCTTC; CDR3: CASSKRTGLNYGYTF
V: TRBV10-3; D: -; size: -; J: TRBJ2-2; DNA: TGTGCCAGCAGTGATCTAGGCACCGGGGAGCTGTTTTTT; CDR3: CASSDLGTGELFF
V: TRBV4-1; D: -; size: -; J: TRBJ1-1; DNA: TGCGCCAGCAGCCAACGGACTCCACCAGCGGACACTGAAGCTTTCTTT; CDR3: CASSQRTPPADTEAFF
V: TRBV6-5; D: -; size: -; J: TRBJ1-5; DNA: TGTGCCAGCAGTGGAATCCTCAACCAAAATCAGCCCCAGCATTTT; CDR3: CASSGILNQNQPQHF
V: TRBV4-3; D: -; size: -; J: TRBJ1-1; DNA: TGCGCCAGCAGCCAAGAAAAATTTGGAGTGAACACTGAAGCTTTCTTT; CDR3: CASSQEKFGVNTEAFF
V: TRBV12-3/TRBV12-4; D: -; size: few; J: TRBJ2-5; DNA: TGTGCCAGCAGTCCAGACAGTCGGGTCCAGTACTTC; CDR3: CASSPDSRVQYF